One sample yielded the 26 T cell receptor beta chains listed below, sequenced in a study of blood T cells in healthy people across ages (dated by TCRdb to 2013 to 2016). Libraries were built with 5' RACE. For sequencing, an Illumina HiSeq 2500 was employed. A second about 6 to 11 cycle PCR used a sample-barcoded 5' primer and a J-beta primer mix. Using fastp at Q25 and MiXCR, TCRdb reprocessed the public reads and kept productive beta chains. Records with the same CDR3 protein are collapsed into one entry carrying the most frequent genes and DNA. Across this sample there are roughly 1.6 million distinct CDR3 sequences, with about 35% seen only once. The ten largest make up approximately 10% of the sample. The sequencing input was blood. The receptor source for this set is a woman under 40 in good health.

CDR3 protein: CSASVRGTINTEAFF. DNA for the CDR3: TGCAGTGCTAGTGTGCGGGGAACCATAAACACTGAAGCTTTCTTT. V is TRBV20-1 and J is TRBJ1-1; D ambiguous. CDR3 size: 15 residues. Looked up from germline, CDR1 is DFQATT and CDR2 is SNEGSKA (reference sequence). The germline V and J ends were trimmed by 3 bases and 2 bases, with 16 bases remaining between them.

This chain links TRBV4-1 with TRBJ1-2, with 8 bases matching TRBD1. The length of the CDR3 is 15 residues. Trimming took 2 bases from V and 8 from J; bases not matched to a gene: 10. The germline CDR1 and CDR2 sequences are MGHRA and YSYEKL. The CDR3 protein is CASSQPQGAGHGYTF. CDR3 DNA: TGCGCCAGCAGCCAACCCCAGGGGGCAGGGCACGGCTACACCTTC.

The chain links TRBV20-1 to TRBJ2-1; maybe TRBD1 (6 bases). In germline, CDR1 is DFQATT, CDR2 SNEGSKA (reference sequence). This CDR3 has 12 residues. V lost 3 bases and J 6 bases, leaving 9 bases between the germline ends. The CDR3 sequence is CSASRQANEQFF. The DNA of the CDR3 is TGCAGTGCTAGTCGACAGGCCAATGAGCAGTTCTTC.

This clonotype occurred a few times. The chain employs TRBV12-3 or TRBV12-4 and TRBJ2-1; 8 nucleotides line up with TRBD2. This CDR3 is built from 16 residues. The V gene end was trimmed by 5 bases and the J gene end by 7 bases; junction bases not matched to a gene: 13. CDR3 sequence: CASSPQYGGAKNEQFF. The CDR3 nucleotides are TGTGCCAGCAGTCCACAGTACGGGGGGGCCAAAAATGAGCAGTTCTTC.

On this clonotype itself: The junction does not match germline at one end; this may be a read error. The rearrangement links TRBV2 to TRBJ2-5; 7 bases agree with TRBD1. The germline V gene encodes CDR1 SNHLY and CDR2 FYNNEI. The CDR3 is 13 residues long. The CDR3 sequence: CVSSEGALETQYF. The CDR3 DNA reads TGTGTCAGCAGCGAGGGGGCCCTGGAGACCCAGTACTTC.

The chain links TRBV5-1 to TRBJ2-7, with D unclear. CDR1 and CDR2 (germline): SGHRS, YFSETQ. CDR3 length: 12 amino acids. Trimming shortened V by 1 base and J by 3 bases, and 5 bases separated the two germline ends. CDR3 DNA sequence: TGCGCCAGCAGCTTGATCGACTACGAGCAGTACTTC. This codes for CASSLIDYEQYF.

This clonotype occurred a few times. The rearrangement uses TRBV5-1 and TRBJ2-6; D may match TRBD1 or TRBD2 (5 bases each). Trimming took 1 base from V and 2 from J, leaving 10 bases between them. Germline CDR1 SGHRS, CDR2 YFSETQ. This CDR3 has 16 residues. The CDR3 DNA sequence: TGCGCCAGCAGCTTGTATATGGGGGCTGGGGCCAACGTCCTGACTTTC. Translated, it gives CASSLYMGAGANVLTF.

This clonotype was picked up a small number of times. The chain combines TRBV7-9 with TRBJ1-2; D unclear. Trimming pared 2 bases from V and 8 bases from J, leaving 9 bases between. The length of the CDR3 is 12 residues. The V gene's germline CDR1 is SEHNR and CDR2 FQNEAQ (reference sequence). CDR3 residues: CASSLTAWGYTF. CDR3 nucleotides: TGTGCCAGCAGCTTAACTGCATGGGGCTACACCTTC.

This rearrangement joins TRBV20-1 to TRBJ2-1; TRBD2 agrees at 11 bases. Germline loops: CDR1 DFQATT, CDR2 SNEGSKA (reference sequence). The trim removed 0 bases at V and 2 bases at J, leaving 3 bases unmatched. The CDR3 length is 16 residues. For the CDR3, the DNA is TGCAGTGCTAGAGATTTAGCGGGAGGGCCCTACAATGAGCAGTTCTTC. It specifies CSARDLAGGPYNEQFF.

The rearrangement links TRBV4-1 to TRBJ2-3; a possible D gene is TRBD1 (6 bases). This CDR3 contains 16 residues. Germline V gives CDR1 MGHRA, CDR2 YSYEKL. The germline V and J ends were trimmed by 8 bases and 0 bases, with 18 bases remaining between them. The CDR3 sequence: CASGKGRGSSTDTQYF. As DNA, the CDR3 is TGCGCCAGCGGAAAGGGTAGGGGGAGTAGCACAGATACGCAGTATTTT.

The chain's CDR3 is CASSLIEGGPNFGQFF. The CDR3 region has the DNA TGTGCCAGCAGCTTGATAGAGGGAGGGCCTAATTTTGGGCAGTTCTTC. This chain joins TRBV11-2 and TRBJ2-1; 7 positions match TRBD2. The CDR3 is 16 residues long. Germline V gives CDR1 SGHAT, CDR2 FQNNGV. The V and J ends lost 3 bases and 12 bases, in that order; junction bases with no gene match: 17. The full variable domain, with the rest looked up from reference TRBV11-2 and TRBJ2-1, is EAGVAQSPRYKIIEKRQSVAFWCNPISGHATLYWYQQILGQGPKLLIQFQNNGVVDDSQLPKDRFSAERLKGVDSTLKIQPAKLEDSAVYLCASSLIEGGPNFGQFFGPGTRLTVL.

CDR3 nucleotide sequence: TGTGCCAGCAGCCCTTCATTTCTAGCGGGGGGACCTCAAGAGACCCAGTACTTC. This gives the protein CASSPSFLAGGPQETQYF. The gene calls are TRBV3-1 and TRBJ2-5; 11 bases map to TRBD2. This CDR3 contains 18 residues. The ends lost 4 bases at V and 2 bases at J; junction bases unmatched: 12. Germline lookup yields CDR1 LGHDT and CDR2 YNNKEL (reference sequence).

This clonotype appeared many times. V and J are TRBV29-1 and TRBJ2-3; no clear D gene. Per the germline V gene, CDR1 is SQVTM and CDR2 is ANQGSEA. V lost 3 bases, J lost 4 bases, and 8 bases lay in between. The length of the CDR3 is 12 residues. CDR3 DNA sequence: TGCAGCGTTGAGGGCAGACCAGATACGCAGTATTTT. Translating it yields CSVEGRPDTQYF.

To note about this clonotype: A read error may account for a junction end that differs from germline. The chain uses TRBV7-9 and TRBJ2-4, with TRBD2 as a possible D gene (6 bases). The germline gives CDR1 SEHNR, CDR2 FQNEAQ (reference sequence). The CDR3 contains 14 residues. CDR3 nucleotide sequence: TGTGCCAGCAGCTTAGGGACGGGGGAAGGGGTCTCGCACTTC. Amino acid sequence: CASSLGTGEGVSHF.

This clonotype has more than one count but fewer than ten. This chain connects TRBV7-6 to TRBJ2-1; 10 nucleotides match TRBD2. V lost 9 bases and J lost 4; bases outside the gene matches: 3. Germline assignment: CDR1 SGHVS and CDR2 FNYEAQ. The length of the CDR3 is 13 residues. The DNA for the CDR3 is TGTGCCAGAGGACTAGCGGATTACAATGAGCAGTTCTTC. Amino acids: CARGLADYNEQFF.

Comments on this clonotype: The conserved phenylalanine or tryptophan is not found at the CDR3 terminus, so this likely reflects a read error. The CDR3 nucleotides read TGTGCCAGCAGTCAAAATGGGGTAGCGTCGAGGGAGACCCAGTACTGC. Translated, it gives CASSQNGVASRETQYC. The chain recombines TRBV6-1 with TRBJ2-5; maybe TRBD2 (5 bases). The V gene's germline CDR1 is MNHNS and CDR2 SASEGT. The V and J ends lost 5 bases and 5 bases respectively, with 21 bases between them. This CDR3 is built from 16 residues.

The J gene is TRBJ2-7, the V gene TRBV5-1, with 9 bases lining up with TRBD1. The V segment lost 4 bases and the J segment 1 base; nucleotides outside the gene matches: 15. Looked up from germline, CDR1 is SGHRS and CDR2 is YFSETQ. The CDR3 covers 18 residues. The CDR3 sequence is CASSPGGTGTVSSYEQYF. The CDR3 region has the DNA TGCGCCAGCAGCCCAGGCGGGACAGGGACGGTTTCTTCCTACGAGCAGTACTTC.

The chain has TRBV7-2 and TRBJ2-5; 10 positions match TRBD1. The V and J ends lost 1 base and 11 bases, in that order; junction bases with no gene match: 10. The germline gives CDR1 SGHTA, CDR2 FQGNSA. The CDR3 loop spans 15 amino acids. Here the CDR3 DNA reads TGTGCCAGCAGCTTAGAGAGACAGGGGGCGGGTGAGCAGTACTTC. Translation gives CASSLERQGAGEQYF.

Remarks on this clonotype: One end of the junction fails to match germline, which may point to a read error. The chain uses TRBV5-1 and TRBJ2-7, with 8 bases fitting TRBD1. There are 15 residues in the CDR3. Germline CDR1 reads SGHRS; CDR2 reads YFSETQ. CDR3 sequence: CTSSLGQAISAEQYF. The DNA for the CDR3 is TGCACCAGCAGCCTGGGACAGGCCATCTCGGCCGAGCAGTACTTC.

V gene TRBV7-9 combines with J gene TRBJ1-1; TRBD1 might be the D (5 bases). Trimming left V 5 bases short and J 4 bases short, with 11 bases between. The CDR3 loop spans 13 amino acids. The germline CDR1 and CDR2 sequences are SEHNR and FQNEAQ (reference sequence). The CDR3 spells CASSATVLTEAFF. The CDR3 DNA reads TGTGCCAGCAGCGCGACAGTTCTCACTGAAGCTTTCTTT.

In the case of this clonotype: Germline and junction disagree at one end, which may indicate a read error. The V and J genes are TRBV20-1 and TRBJ2-1, with TRBD1 as a possible D gene (6 bases). CDR3 length: 12 residues. CDR1 and CDR2 (germline): DFQATT, SNEGSKA (reference sequence). The CDR3 DNA sequence: TGCAGTGCTAGAGATGGGGGCAATGAGCGGTTCTTC. Translating it yields CSARDGGNERFF.

The J gene is TRBJ2-2, the V gene TRBV27, with 8 nucleotides matching TRBD1. Trimming cost V 4 bases and J 1 base; bases outside gene matches: 5. CDR1 and CDR2 from the germline V gene are MNHEY and SMNVEV (reference sequence). The CDR3 is 16 amino acids. CDR3 in amino acids: CASSSLGTGNTGELFF. The DNA for the CDR3 is TGTGCCAGCAGTTCCCTCGGGACAGGGAACACCGGGGAGCTGTTTTTT.

The CDR3 is CASSGGSVNYGYTF. CDR3 coding DNA: TGTGCCAGCAGTGGGGGGTCCGTTAACTATGGCTACACCTTC. This chain connects TRBV25-1 to TRBJ1-2; a weak D match, TRBD1 (5 bases). The CDR3 runs to 14 residues. CDR1 and CDR2 (germline): MGHDK, SYGVNS. V was trimmed by 4 bases and J by 1 base, leaving 10 bases between them.

The V gene is TRBV28, the J gene TRBJ2-7; D remains ambiguous. The V end was cut by 6 bases, the J end by 0 bases, with 6 bases between. Germline CDR1 MDHEN, CDR2 SYDVKM. This CDR3 is built from 12 residues. The CDR3 bases are TGTGCCAGCAGGGGTCACTCCTACGAGCAGTACTTC. This sequence encodes CASRGHSYEQYF.

This clonotype appeared many times. The CDR3 coding sequence is TGCAGCACCCTGAAGGGGCTGGCTGGCTACACCTTC. This encodes CSTLKGLAGYTF. The V call is TRBV29-1, the J call TRBJ1-2; D perhaps matches TRBD1 (5 bases). Germline assignment: CDR1 SQVTM and CDR2 ANQGSEA. This CDR3 is 12 amino acids long. V lost 8 bases and J lost 7, with 17 bases in between.

This clonotype came up a few times. The CDR3 sequence: CASSLGAGRRETQYF. The CDR3 DNA sequence: TGTGCCAGCAGCTTAGGGGCGGGGCGCAGAGAGACCCAGTACTTC. The chain joins TRBV11-2 to TRBJ2-5; possible D gene TRBD2, 6 bases. The length of the CDR3 is 15 residues. Trimming removed 1 base at V and 4 bases at J, with 13 bases between. CDR1 and CDR2 from the germline V gene are SGHAT and FQNNGV. Looking up the rest from reference TRBV11-2 and TRBJ2-5 gives the full variable domain: EAGVAQSPRYKIIEKRQSVAFWCNPISGHATLYWYQQILGQGPKLLIQFQNNGVVDDSQLPKDRFSAERLKGVDSTLKIQPAKLEDSAVYLCASSLGAGRRETQYFGPGTRLLVL.